This T cell receptor beta chain was sequenced in a study of cytomegalovirus exposure and HLA in healthy donors. The PCR ran on 60 Vbeta and 13 Jbeta primers. Libraries were prepared by immunoSEQ multiplex PCR; TCRdb keeps only in-frame clonotypes and omits some of them. In the table there are about 150,000 clones, 70% to 85% of which are singletons. This CDR3 has 15 amino acids. The V gene's germline CDR1 is MNHEY and CDR2 SVGAGI. Trimming cost V 6 bases and J 7 bases; bases outside gene matches: 8. This chain connects TRBV6-5 to TRBJ2-1, with 11 positions matching TRBD2. The sequenced material came from PBMCs. This clonotype was obtained from a male donor in good health and CMV-seronegative. The CDR3 spells CASRILAGGLNEQFF. CDR3 nucleotides: TGTGCCAGCAGAATTCTAGCGGGGGGTTTGAATGAGCAGTTCTTC.